Following are 22 T cell receptor beta chains from one sample sequenced in a study of regulatory T cells in long-lasting Graves disease. The time point is: newly diagnosed GD, antithyroid drugs for less than 3 months. The TCR library was made from RNA that had been extracted from PBMCs in TRIzol. Sequencing libraries for TCR beta were prepared with iRepertoire HTBI primers and Arm-PCR of CDR3 regions. TCRdb reanalysed the multiplex PCR reads using MiXCR and keeps one entry per CDR3 protein. The sample holds 390,000 or so distinct CDR3 sequences, over 9.5% seen once. These sequences were also reported in another study, on T cells in Graves' hyperthyroidism and ophthalmopathy.

Here the sequenced sample was peripheral blood mononuclear cells (PBMCs), taken at new diagnosis, from a patient treated with antithyroid drugs. Receptors were obtained from a woman between 18 and 29 years old with Graves disease.

This clonotype was found many times. The rearrangement links TRBV11-2 to TRBJ1-3; unclear D gene. V was clipped by 0 bases and J by 3 bases, with 18 bases between them. This CDR3 is built from 18 residues. Germline V CDR1 and CDR2: SGHAT, FQNNGV. CDR3 sequence reads: CASSLEKSGEVRGNTIYF. The CDR3 nucleotides read TGTGCCAGCAGCTTAGAAAAGAGCGGAGAAGTGCGTGGAAACACCATATATTTT.

In this sample, this clonotype turned up many times. CDR3: CASRIAGGLNNEQFF. CDR3 coding DNA: TGTGCCAGCAGAATAGCGGGAGGACTGAACAATGAGCAGTTCTTC. The chain has TRBV6-2 or TRBV6-3 and TRBJ2-1; 10 bases align to TRBD2. The V gene end was trimmed by 6 bases and the J gene end by 5 bases; junction bases not matched to a gene: 7. The CDR3 has 15 residues. The germline V gene has CDR1 MNHEY and CDR2 SVGEGT.

This clonotype was recorded many times. The chain links TRBV7-9 to TRBJ1-1; D is possibly TRBD1 (5 bases). Trimming removed 5 bases at V and 7 bases at J, with 11 bases between. The CDR3 runs 12 residues. From germline, CDR1 is SEHNR and CDR2 FQNEAQ (reference sequence). CDR3 DNA sequence: TGTGCCAGCAGCGACAGCTCCTATGAAGCTTTCTTT. This sequence encodes CASSDSSYEAFF.

Many counts were recorded for this clonotype. The chain links TRBV6-2 or TRBV6-3 to TRBJ1-5; the match to TRBD1 covers 7 bases. The trim removed 5 bases at V and 0 bases at J, leaving 4 bases unmatched. CDR3 length equals 15 residues. The germline CDR1 and CDR2 sequences are MNHEY and SVGEGT. As DNA, the CDR3 is TGTGCCAGCAGTCCACAGGGGTATAGCAATCAGCCCCAGCATTTT. Protein product: CASSPQGYSNQPQHF.

This clonotype showed up just a few times. The chain links TRBV12-3 or TRBV12-4 to TRBJ2-7; D perhaps matches TRBD1 (6 bases). CDR3 length: 12 amino acids. Trimming took off 2 bases at V and 6 bases at J, with 8 bases between the two ends. The CDR3 DNA is TGTGCCAGCAGTTTAAGGGGGAGCGAGCAGTACTTC. This translates into CASSLRGSEQYF.

Of note for this clonotype: A far larger clone differs by one base, so this is likely a read error. In DNA form, the CDR3 reads TGTGCCAGCAGCTTAGCGCCGAGAGTGATCCCCTACAATGAGCAGTTCTTC. Its protein is CASSLAPRVIPYNEQFF. V usage is TRBV7-2 and J usage is TRBJ2-1; D is ambiguous. This CDR3 comprises 17 residues. Germline V gene sequence: CDR1 SGHTA, CDR2 FQGNSA. The V end lost 0 bases, the J end lost 2 bases, and 14 bases lay between the germline ends.

At least ten counts were recorded for this clonotype. The rearrangement uses TRBV14 and TRBJ2-2; no clear D gene. The germline V gene encodes CDR1 SGHDN and CDR2 FVKESK. This CDR3 comprises 14 residues. The V and J ends lost 3 bases and 3 bases respectively, with 8 bases between them. The CDR3 sequence: CASSQAVYTGELFF. The CDR3 bases are TGTGCCAGCAGCCAGGCAGTTTACACCGGGGAGCTGTTTTTT.

In its sample, this clonotype was seen a few times. CDR3 protein: CASSQVEGLENEQFF. In nucleotides, the CDR3 is TGCGCCAGCAGCCAAGTGGAGGGACTAGAGAATGAGCAGTTCTTC. V gene TRBV4-3 combines with J gene TRBJ2-1, with TRBD2 identical over 8 bases. Germline V gene lookup returns CDR1 LGHNA and CDR2 YSLEER. Trimming took 1 base from V and 7 from J; bases not matched to a gene: 6. The CDR3 covers 15 residues.

The V call is TRBV11-2, the J call TRBJ2-1, with 9 bases lining up with TRBD2. This CDR3 has 16 residues. Germline V lookup: CDR1 SGHAT, CDR2 FQNNGV. V was clipped by 1 base and J by 10 bases; unmatched bases: 11. Written as DNA, the CDR3 is TGTGCCAGCAGCTTAGGGGGTAGCGGGAGTTCGGGGGAGCAGTTCTTC. This codes for CASSLGGSGSSGEQFF.

This clonotype was seen at least ten times. The rearrangement links TRBV7-3 to TRBJ1-6; D gene ambiguous. The germline V gene encodes CDR1 SGHTA and CDR2 FQGTGA. The CDR3 runs to 13 residues. V was trimmed by 4 bases and J by 8 bases, leaving 9 bases between them. Written as DNA, the CDR3 is TGTGCCAGCAGCTCCCGCATGGATTCACCCCTCCACTTT. It encodes CASSSRMDSPLHF.

This clonotype was observed a few times. A much larger clonotype is one base distant, so this may be a read error. CDR3 DNA: TGTGCCAGTAGTATGCAGGGACTGGGACATTTAAACACCGGGGAGCTGTCTTTT. Amino acids: CASSMQGLGHLNTGELSF. The V and J genes are TRBV19 and TRBJ2-2, with D possibly called TRBD1 or TRBD2 (6 bases each). Germline V gene data show CDR1 as LNHDA and CDR2 as SQIVND (reference sequence). The CDR3 covers 18 residues.

This clonotype has at least ten counts. The chain carries TRBV18 and TRBJ1-1; unclear D gene. Germline V gene data show CDR1 as KGHSH and CDR2 as LQKENI. V gave up 3 bases and J gave up 0 bases, with 17 bases separating them. The CDR3 has 17 residues. The CDR3 nucleotides are TGTGCCAGCTCACCTCTCCCTCAGCACGGCATGAACACTGAAGCTTTCTTT. It translates to CASSPLPQHGMNTEAFF.

Comments on this clonotype: Since the CDR3 does not end with the conserved phenylalanine or tryptophan, this likely comes from a read error. The rearrangement links TRBV6-5 to TRBJ2-1; D remains unclear. Between the trimmed V and J ends, which lost 0 bases and 9 bases, there was a span of 18 bases. The CDR3 length is 16 residues. Per the germline V gene, CDR1 is MNHEY and CDR2 is SVGAGI. CDR3 bases: TGTGCCAGCAGTTACTCTGCAGACCGGTTTACGGTTGAGCAGTTCCTC. This codes for CASSYSADRFTVEQFL.

The rearrangement uses TRBV5-8 and TRBJ1-5; D is undetermined. The germline V gene encodes CDR1 SGHTS and CDR2 YDEGEE. The CDR3 loop spans 14 amino acids. V lost 4 bases and J lost 4, with 12 bases in between. CDR3 in DNA: TGTGCCAGCAGCCCCCGGGCACCTAATCAGCCCCAGCATTTT. Its translation is CASSPRAPNQPQHF.

The chain joins TRBV18 to TRBJ2-4, with unresolved D. CDR3 length equals 14 residues. Trimming left V 2 bases short and J 6 bases short, with 11 bases between. The germline V gene has CDR1 KGHSH and CDR2 LQKENI. The CDR3 region is CASSPYFSLNIQYF. The CDR3 nucleotides read TGTGCCAGCTCACCATATTTCTCTCTAAACATTCAGTACTTC.

This clonotype was counted ten times or more. This rearrangement joins TRBV11-2 to TRBJ2-5; no firm D call. This CDR3 region has 11 residues. Trimming shortened V by 0 bases and J by 10 bases, and 6 bases separated the two germline ends. The germline CDR1 and CDR2 sequences are SGHAT and FQNNGV. Here the CDR3 reads CASSLDVNQYF. The CDR3, as DNA: TGTGCCAGCAGCTTAGATGTTAACCAGTACTTC.

This clonotype occurred many times. The V gene is TRBV12-3 or TRBV12-4, the J gene TRBJ2-5, with unresolved D. There are 13 residues in the CDR3. Trimming removed 3 bases from V and 3 bases from J, with 8 bases in between. CDR3 in amino acids: CASSLSEKETQYF. The CDR3 nucleotides are TGTGCCAGCAGTTTGTCCGAAAAAGAGACCCAGTACTTC.

This clonotype was observed many times. The J gene is TRBJ1-1, the V gene TRBV10-3; D is unresolved. Per the germline V gene, CDR1 is ENHRY and CDR2 is SYGVKD. With 6 bases removed from V and 1 base from J, the gap between germline ends came to 9 bases. This CDR3 is built from 13 residues. The CDR3 is CAIRLGGNTEAFF. DNA for the CDR3: TGTGCCATCAGATTAGGCGGGAACACTGAAGCTTTCTTT.

This clonotype was seen many times. The rearrangement joins TRBV7-6 to TRBJ2-5, with no clear D. The CDR3 is made up of 15 amino acids. The V end was cut by 1 base, the J end by 3 bases, with 12 bases between. Per the germline V gene, CDR1 is SGHVS and CDR2 is FNYEAQ. The CDR3: CASSLEAARKETQYF. The CDR3 bases are TGTGCCAGCAGCTTAGAGGCGGCCAGAAAAGAGACCCAGTACTTC.

This clonotype was counted many times. The gene calls are TRBV12-3 or TRBV12-4 and TRBJ1-2, with D hard to call. V lost 2 bases, J lost 4 bases, and 11 bases lay in between. The CDR3 extends over 14 amino acids. The CDR3 here is CASSLMAGTYGYTF. CDR3 DNA: TGTGCCAGCAGTTTAATGGCAGGAACCTATGGCTACACCTTC.

V is TRBV3-1 and J is TRBJ2-3, with 7 nucleotides matching TRBD2. Trimming at V came to 5 bases and at J to 1 base, leaving 9 bases not matched to a gene. The CDR3 runs 16 residues. CDR1 and CDR2 (germline): LGHDT, YNNKEL (reference sequence). The CDR3 DNA is TGTGCCAGCAGCTCTAGCCCTAGCGGTGGCACAGATACGCAGTATTTT. Translating gives CASSSSPSGGTDTQYF.

This clonotype was seen a handful of times. A much larger clone is a single base away; this may be a read error. The J gene is TRBJ2-7, the V gene TRBV7-9; either TRBD1 or TRBD2 may supply D (6 bases each). Per the germline V gene, CDR1 is SEHNR and CDR2 is FQNEAQ (reference sequence). There are 11 residues in the CDR3. Between the trimmed V and J ends, which lost 11 bases and 7 bases, there was a span of 15 bases. In DNA form, the CDR3 reads TGTGCCCCAACTGGGGGGCTAGAGCAGTACTTC. Residues: CAPTGGLEQYF.